Shown below are 23 T cell receptor beta chains from a single sample sequenced in a study of cytomegalovirus exposure and HLA in healthy donors. The PCR used 60 Vbeta and 13 Jbeta primers. The protocol was immunoSEQ multiplex PCR, while the TCRdb copy is restricted to in-frame clones and leaves out a portion. This table holds 75,000 to 90,000 clones, around 78% found once. Sequenced: PBMCs. All receptors derive from a male donor in good health and CMV-seropositive.

This clone was recorded only once. The gene calls are TRBV5-5 and TRBJ1-3; possible D gene TRBD1, 5 bases. Germline lookup yields CDR1 SGHKS and CDR2 YYEKEE (reference sequence). The V gene lost 2 bases and the J gene lost 1 base, with 7 bases spanning the gap. The CDR3 length is 14 residues. The CDR3 DNA follows: TGTGCCAGCAGCTTTACAGGATCTGGAAACACCATATATTTT. It yields the protein CASSFTGSGNTIYF.

The chain links TRBV4-1 to TRBJ1-1; tentative D call: TRBD1 (5 bases). Per the germline V gene, CDR1 is MGHRA and CDR2 is YSYEKL. Trimming left V 1 base short and J 7 bases short, with 7 bases between. CDR3 length: 12 amino acids. The CDR3 loop reads CASSQGTGEAFF. In DNA form, the CDR3 reads TGCGCCAGCAGCCAAGGAACAGGTGAAGCTTTCTTT.

This chain links TRBV5-4 with TRBJ1-1; D call uncertain. V dropped 0 bases and J dropped 7 bases, with 13 bases sitting between them. CDR1 and CDR2 (germline): SGHNT, YYREEE (reference sequence). The CDR3 is 14 residues long. In DNA form, the CDR3 reads TGTGCCAGCAGCTTGGCCCTCGGGGATTTTGAAGCTTTCTTT. Its protein product is CASSLALGDFEAFF.

The V and J genes are TRBV4-1 and TRBJ2-7; 7 bases line up with TRBD2. CDR3 length: 15 residues. Germline values: CDR1 MGHRA, CDR2 YSYEKL. V lost 4 bases, J lost 4 bases, and 10 bases stayed unmatched. CDR3 sequence reads: CASSPWPGGRYEQYF. For the CDR3, the DNA is TGCGCCAGCAGCCCATGGCCGGGCGGGAGATACGAGCAGTACTTC.

A note on this clone: Germline and junction disagree at one end, which may indicate a read error. The rearrangement joins TRBV4-1 to TRBJ2-7; maybe TRBD1 (5 bases). The germline CDR1 and CDR2 sequences are MGHRA and YSYEKL. The CDR3 consists of 13 residues. The CDR3, as DNA: TGCGCTAGCAGCCTACAGGACGGCTACGGGCAGTACTTC. Amino acids: CASSLQDGYGQYF.

On this clone: At one boundary the junction diverges from the germline segment, which might be a read error. The chain couples TRBV27 to TRBJ2-7; no clear D gene. This CDR3 comprises 12 residues. CDR1 and CDR2 (germline): MNHEY, SMNVEV (reference sequence). The CDR3 nucleotides are TGTTCCAGGCGGAAGGCGGCATACGAGCAGTACTTC. Amino acid sequence: CSRRKAAYEQYF.

By proportion, this clone is medium-sized. This rearrangement joins TRBV4-1 to TRBJ2-7, with 8 bases identical to TRBD1. CDR1 and CDR2 (germline): MGHRA, YSYEKL. J gave up 3 bases and V 3 bases, and 10 bases lay outside the gene matches. The CDR3 extends over 16 amino acids. CDR3 protein: CASSQGGQGLGYEQYF. As DNA, the CDR3 is TGCGCCAGCAGCCAGGGCGGACAGGGACTGGGCTACGAGCAGTACTTC.

V and J are TRBV7-9 and TRBJ1-4; D possibly corresponds to TRBD1 (5 bases). CDR1 is SEHNR, CDR2 FQNEAQ, per germline (reference sequence). There are 14 residues in the CDR3. Trimming left V 6 bases short and J 0 bases short, with 8 bases between. DNA for the CDR3: TGTGCCAGCAGTGACAGTGCAACTAATGAAAAACTGTTTTTT. It specifies CASSDSATNEKLFF.

This chain joins TRBV28 and TRBJ1-4; 9 bases fit TRBD1. V shed 6 bases and J 8 bases; nucleotides not matched to a gene: 7. The CDR3 length is 14 residues. From germline, CDR1 is MDHEN and CDR2 SYDVKM. For the CDR3, the DNA is TGTGCCAGCAGGGCCGGGACAGGGTACGAAAAACTGTTTTTT. Protein: CASRAGTGYEKLFF.

The chain carries TRBV7-9 and TRBJ2-5; a weak D match, TRBD2 (5 bases). The DNA end is a closer match to TRBJ2-7, so the J assignment may be wrong. Germline values: CDR1 SEHNR, CDR2 FQNEAQ (reference sequence). This CDR3 is 13 amino acids long. The CDR3 region is CASSPSAVHEQYF. CDR3 nucleotides: TGTGCCAGCAGCCCATCAGCGGTCCACGAGCAGTACTTC.

The sample holds a few counts of this clone. The gene calls are TRBV6-5 and TRBJ1-2; no reliable D call. CDR3 length equals 14 residues. Looked up from germline, CDR1 is MNHEY and CDR2 is SVGAGI. V lost 0 bases to trimming and J lost 4 bases, with 9 bases between them. The CDR3 loop reads CASSYSRPAYGYTF. DNA of the CDR3: TGTGCCAGCAGTTACTCGAGGCCAGCCTATGGCTACACCTTC.

This clone was detected once. This chain links TRBV4-1 with TRBJ2-3, with 9 bases fitting TRBD2. CDR1 MGHRA and CDR2 YSYEKL come from the germline V gene. Trimming removed 1 base from V and 3 bases from J; junction bases left unmatched: 20. CDR3 length: 21 residues. CDR3 DNA sequence: TGCGCCAGCAGCCAAGTTATGTTGGGAGCGGGGATCCTAGCGGGGACAGATACGCAGTATTTT. Its protein is CASSQVMLGAGILAGTDTQYF.

The chain uses TRBV29-1 and TRBJ2-1, with 8 positions matching TRBD1. V trimming: 7 bases; J trimming: 9 bases; junction bases outside the gene matches: 11. This CDR3 is built from 13 residues. Germline V gene sequence: CDR1 SQVTM, CDR2 ANQGSEA. CDR3 nucleotides: TGCAGCGCCCGGACAGGGAGCTTCGGTGAGCAGTTCTTC. Its translation is CSARTGSFGEQFF.

The chain uses TRBV4-2 and TRBJ2-7, with TRBD2 matching over 10 bases. This CDR3 has 19 amino acids. Germline CDR1 LGHNA, CDR2 YNFKEQ. The junction had 12 bases not matched to a gene; V was cut back by 1 base and J by 0 bases. The CDR3 DNA sequence: TGTGCCAGCAGCCAAGTAGGGCTAGCGGGAGTGACGGGCTCCTACGAGCAGTACTTC. Protein product: CASSQVGLAGVTGSYEQYF.

The chain recombines TRBV28 with TRBJ1-5, with D maybe TRBD1 (6 bases). This CDR3 is built from 15 residues. V was trimmed by 6 bases and J by 2 bases, leaving 14 bases between them. In germline, CDR1 is MDHEN, CDR2 SYDVKM. CDR3 DNA: TGTGCCAGCAGGACTACAGGGCTGGGCAATCAGCCCCAGCATTTT. It specifies CASRTTGLGNQPQHF.

This chain joins TRBV4-2 and TRBJ2-3; TRBD2 agrees at 11 bases. V lost 6 bases and J lost 3; bases outside the gene matches: 14. This CDR3 spans 18 amino acids. Germline V gene data show CDR1 as LGHNA and CDR2 as YNFKEQ. Here the CDR3 reads CASRPNELASGRTDTQYF. The CDR3 DNA follows: TGTGCCAGCAGACCCAACGAATTGGCTAGCGGGAGGACAGATACGCAGTATTTT.

The CDR3 loop is CASRIWDRLNTEAFF. Here the CDR3 DNA reads TGTGCCAGCCGTATTTGGGACAGGTTGAACACTGAAGCTTTCTTT. The chain joins TRBV6-1 to TRBJ1-1; 8 bases map to TRBD1. The J segment lost 0 bases and the V segment lost 8 bases, leaving 8 bases of the junction unmatched. The germline CDR1 and CDR2 sequences are MNHNS and SASEGT. The CDR3 contains 15 residues.

The rearrangement links TRBV11-3 to TRBJ2-7; tentatively, D is TRBD1 (5 bases). V lost 0 bases to trimming and J lost 3 bases, with 12 bases between them. The CDR3 is made up of 15 amino acids. From germline, CDR1 is SGHNT and CDR2 YENEEA. CDR3 region: CASSLDYGQGYEQYF. The DNA for the CDR3 is TGTGCCAGCAGCTTAGATTACGGGCAGGGCTACGAGCAGTACTTC.

J is TRBJ2-1 and V is TRBV27; 8 bases map to TRBD1. V shed 7 bases, J shed 0 bases, and the junction held 8 bases outside the gene matches. Germline assignment: CDR1 MNHEY and CDR2 SMNVEV (reference sequence). This CDR3 comprises 16 residues. For the CDR3, the DNA is TGTGCCAGCAACCCAGGGGGCCTCAGCTCCTACAATGAGCAGTTCTTC. As protein: CASNPGGLSSYNEQFF.

This clone was seen only once. The chain is built from TRBV5-1 and TRBJ2-7, with 7 bases aligning to TRBD2. Trimming at V came to 4 bases and at J to 6 bases, leaving 25 bases not matched to a gene. There are 19 residues in the CDR3. Germline V CDR1 and CDR2: SGHRS, YFSETQ. DNA for the CDR3: TGCGCCAGCAGCCGCGGACTAGAAGGGTTGGGTTGTTTTCGGGGCGAGCAGTACTTC. This codes for CASSRGLEGLGCFRGEQYF. Together with reference TRBV5-1 and TRBJ2-7, the CDR3 gives the full variable domain: KAGVTQTPRYLIKTRGQQVTLSCSPISGHRSVSWYQQTPGQGLQFLFEYFSETQRNKGNFPGRFSGRQFSNSRSEMNVSTLELGDSALYLCASSRGLEGLGCFRGEQYFGPGTRLTVT.

The rearrangement uses TRBV27 and TRBJ2-7; tentatively, D is TRBD2 (5 bases). The CDR3 is 12 amino acids. Trimming took off 3 bases at V and 7 bases at J, with 10 bases between the two ends. Germline V gene lookup returns CDR1 MNHEY and CDR2 SMNVEV (reference sequence). The CDR3 DNA is TGTGCCAGCAGTTTCGGGTCGGGGGAGCAGTACTTC. Translation: CASSFGSGEQYF.

The genes are TRBV7-2 and TRBJ2-3; D might be TRBD1 (6 bases). The CDR3 extends over 12 amino acids. The germline V and J ends were trimmed by 7 bases and 11 bases, with 16 bases remaining between them. CDR1 and CDR2 (germline): SGHTA, FQGNSA. In nucleotides, the CDR3 is TGTGCCAGCACCTCTGAGGGGGTAAGGCAGTATTTT. This gives the protein CASTSEGVRQYF.

V is TRBV10-3 and J is TRBJ2-3; 7 bases match TRBD2. The CDR3 consists of 14 residues. CDR1 is ENHRY, CDR2 SYGVKD, per germline. Germline trimming cut 5 bases from V and 1 base from J; bases unmatched to any gene: 3. The CDR3 protein is CAISNAGGTDTQYF. DNA of the CDR3: TGTGCCATCAGTAATGCGGGGGGCACAGATACGCAGTATTTT.